This T cell receptor (beta chain) was sequenced for a study of T cells in Graves' hyperthyroidism and ophthalmopathy. General study findings and limits: Classification by a 13 V-J model distinguished ophthalmopathy from stable hyperthyroidism. Also found in blood were most expanded thyroid clonotypes above 0.001.

TCR beta CDR3 regions were amplified from RNA transcripts. The HTBI primer set drove a first-round RT-PCR of the TCR CDR3. TCRdb itself ran the multiplex PCR reads through MiXCR, one entry per CDR3 protein. This sample has 560,000 or so distinct CDR3 sequences, with around 20% found just once. For ophthalmopathy patients, the Clinical Activity Score was at least 3 and the NOSPECS grade at least 4; duration was under 3 months. Exclusion followed for patients with uncontrolled infection, other autoimmune disease, pregnancy or lactation. This clonotype was detected a few times. Its antigen is not known. Looked up from germline, CDR1 is ENHRY and CDR2 is SYGVKD. The CDR3 has 17 residues. Trimming took 0 bases from V and 3 from J; bases not matched to a gene: 3.

This clonotype was sampled from a man aged 35 to 55 with Graves' ophthalmopathy. The chain recombines TRBV10-3 with TRBJ2-2; 11 bases align to TRBD2. The sample comprised blood. As DNA, the CDR3 is TGTGCCATCAGTGAGTCGAAGGGACTAGCGGACACCGGGGAGCTGTTTTTT. This encodes CAISESKGLADTGELFF.